This note documents a single T cell receptor beta chain sequence. Its cognate antigen has yet to be identified. Per-nucleotide qualities are absent, and no much larger clonotype sits a single base away. Other DNA sequences in the same sample also yield this CDR3. The sample comes from a study of blood T cell repertoires in COVID-19 (dated by TCRdb to about 2020). A note on the overall study: The collaborator samples originated in the United States, Italy and Spain and spanned the acute and convalescent phases of COVID-19. The prospective study material was composed of cDNA or gDNA derived from T cells, B-cell-depleted T cells, or PBMCs. Deeply sampled blood TCRbeta repertoires from subjects exposed to, actively infected with, or recovered from COVID-19 were included in the dataset. The repertoires were released in a freely available public database meant as a resource for research on the immune response to SARS-CoV-2. Samples came from the ongoing ImmuneRACE study (first 160 participants) plus 1,254 subjects from 6 global collaborators. The sample metadata nearly always contained a de-identified subject ID, COVID-19 status, age in years and sex. HLA class I and class II types, where available, came from metadata supplied by the sample provider rather than from assay-based typing. Results the study describes overall, beyond this receptor: The amount of clinical and demographic metadata varied by source and participant and was provided uncurated.

In Seattle, one collaborating source enrolled patients while the infection was active and tracked those patients longitudinally over the course of disease. Each collaborating institution followed its own protocols to collect whole blood in K2EDTA tubes. For TCRbeta analysis, collaborators shipped samples as frozen whole blood, isolated PBMCs, or DNA extracted from either of those sample types. The immunoSEQ Assay, a bias-controlled multiplex PCR, was used to amplify TCRbeta CDR3 regions from genomic DNA. Turning to the authors' computational methods: Within the assay, amplification of reference gene primers was used to estimate how many nucleated cells each sample contained. To quantify the absolute abundance of each unique TCRbeta CDR3 rearrangement, sequence reads were collapsed and filtered. For each sample, productive Simpson clonality was calculated by taking the square root of Simpson's diversity index across productive rearrangements. TCRdb stores this immuneACCESS table with in-frame sequences only. Part of the clones is absent; in the studies checked, under half of the shortfall reflects unresolved V genes, and no reason is known for the rest. For V, J and clone size, that table is used; D and trimming come from the DNA. This sample comprises about 68,000 clones, roughly 90% of them detected only once. Less than 9% of the sample is held by the ten biggest clonotypes.

The CDR3, cysteine through phenylalanine, is 14 amino acids long. The read is trimmed to its CDR3 DNA, 42 bases read in frame from base 1. For CDR1 and CDR2, the germline V gene (reference sequence) lists SGHNT and YYREEE. The junction carries 7 bases between V and J, which are trimmed by 0 bases and 0 bases respectively. The sequenced material came from peripheral blood. Here the chain combines TRBV5-4 and TRBJ2-7, and perhaps TRBD2 as D gene, on 6 matching bases. The receptor was isolated from a man aged 40-49 years with COVID-19, enrolled during active disease. The DNA sequence follows: TGTGCCAGCAGCTTGGGGGGGGACTCCTACGAGCAGTACTTC. It encodes CASSLGGDSYEQYF.